These T cell receptor beta chains were read from a single sample in a study of T cells in Graves' hyperthyroidism and ophthalmopathy. TCRdb redid the calling of the multiplex PCR reads with MiXCR, one entry per CDR3 protein. The sample carries around 480,000 distinct CDR3 sequences, around 14% recorded once. The sample taken for sequencing was blood. These receptors originate from a woman younger than 35 with Graves' hyperthyroidism. Each CDR3 is given with its conserved first and last residue. A D gene is named only where the DNA matches it firmly. Some rows mark clone size as missing; the rest say once, few, many or name a class of expanded clone.

V gene: TRBV5-1; clone size: -; J gene: TRBJ2-7; D gene: TRBD2; CDR3 DNA: TGCGCCAGCAGCTCCCGACTAGCACACAGCTCCTACGAGCAGTACTTC; CDR3 protein: CASSSRLAHSSYEQYF
V gene: TRBV7-3; clone size: few; J gene: TRBJ2-1; D gene: -; CDR3 DNA: TGTGCCAGCAGCCCACATGACACCCCGATAAATGAGCAGTTCTTC; CDR3 protein: CASSPHDTPINEQFF
V gene: TRBV24-1; clone size: many; J gene: TRBJ2-3; D gene: -; CDR3 DNA: TGTGCCACCAGTGAAAGAGGGTTGAGCACAGATACGCAGTATTTT; CDR3 protein: CATSERGLSTDTQYF
V gene: TRBV6-1; clone size: many; J gene: TRBJ1-4; D gene: TRBD1; CDR3 DNA: TGTGCCAGCAGTACCTCGACAGGGCGAAACGAAAAACTGTTTTTT; CDR3 protein: CASSTSTGRNEKLFF
V gene: TRBV19; clone size: many; J gene: TRBJ2-1; D gene: TRBD2; CDR3 DNA: TGTGCCAGTAGCCGGGAGGGGTACAATGAGCAGTTCTTC; CDR3 protein: CASSREGYNEQFF
V gene: TRBV27; clone size: -; J gene: TRBJ2-1; D gene: TRBD1; CDR3 DNA: TGTGCCAGCACCCCGGACAGGTCTTCTTGGAATGAGCAGTTCTTC; CDR3 protein: CASTPDRSSWNEQFF
V gene: TRBV18; clone size: many; J gene: TRBJ2-3; D gene: -; CDR3 DNA: TGTGCCAGCTCCCAAGTGAACACAGATACGCAGTATTTT; CDR3 protein: CASSQVNTDTQYF
V gene: TRBV6-2/TRBV6-3; clone size: -; J gene: TRBJ1-3; D gene: TRBD1; CDR3 DNA: TGTGCCAGCAGTTATCGGACAGGGGGGAGCTCTGGAAACACCATATATTTT; CDR3 protein: CASSYRTGGSSGNTIYF
V gene: TRBV7-9; clone size: many; J gene: TRBJ1-4; D gene: -; CDR3 DNA: TGTGCCAGCAGCCCCTTCGATGAAAAACTGTTTTTT; CDR3 protein: CASSPFDEKLFF
V gene: TRBV5-1; clone size: -; J gene: TRBJ2-7; D gene: TRBD1; CDR3 DNA: TGCGCCAGCAGGCCTCGGGACAGCTTTTCCTACGAGCAGTACTTC; CDR3 protein: CASRPRDSFSYEQYF
V gene: TRBV6-1; clone size: -; J gene: TRBJ2-1; D gene: TRBD2; CDR3 DNA: TGTGCCAGCAGTTCCCGGACTAGCGGATACAATGAGCAGTTCTTC; CDR3 protein: CASSSRTSGYNEQFF
V gene: TRBV7-9; clone size: -; J gene: TRBJ2-1; D gene: TRBD2; CDR3 DNA: TGTGCCAGCAGCCTTAAAGCGGGAGGTGGCTCCTACAATGAGCAGTTCTTC; CDR3 protein: CASSLKAGGGSYNEQFF
V gene: TRBV19; clone size: -; J gene: TRBJ1-5; D gene: -; CDR3 DNA: TGTGCCAGTAGTACCCGCGCAGTTCACAATCAGCCCCAGCATTTT; CDR3 protein: CASSTRAVHNQPQHF
V gene: TRBV11-2; clone size: few; J gene: TRBJ1-3; D gene: -; CDR3 DNA: TGTGCCAGCAGCTTCGATCCGACAGGAAACACCATATATTTT; CDR3 protein: CASSFDPTGNTIYF
V gene: TRBV5-1; clone size: few; J gene: TRBJ2-1; D gene: -; CDR3 DNA: TGCGCCAGCAGCTTCCGGGACGGCAATGAGCAGTTCTTC; CDR3 protein: CASSFRDGNEQFF
V gene: TRBV6-5; clone size: -; J gene: TRBJ1-1; D gene: -; CDR3 DNA: TGTGCCAGCAGTTACTCCGGGGAAACTGAAGCTTTCTTT; CDR3 protein: CASSYSGETEAFF
V gene: TRBV2; clone size: many; J gene: TRBJ1-1; D gene: TRBD1; CDR3 DNA: TGTGCCAGGGACCGACAGGGAAGGAACACTGAAGCTTTCTTT; CDR3 protein: CARDRQGRNTEAFF
V gene: TRBV3-1; clone size: many; J gene: TRBJ1-1; D gene: -; CDR3 DNA: TGTGCCAGCAGCCAGAACAGGGTGTTGACTGAAGCTTTCTTT; CDR3 protein: CASSQNRVLTEAFF
V gene: TRBV3-1; clone size: -; J gene: TRBJ1-2; D gene: -; CDR3 DNA: TGTGCCAGCAGCCAAGATTGGGTGAACTATGGCTACACCTTC; CDR3 protein: CASSQDWVNYGYTF
V gene: TRBV14; clone size: -; J gene: TRBJ2-7; D gene: -; CDR3 DNA: TGTGCCAGCAGCCAAGATTGGTTCTACGAGCAGTACTTC; CDR3 protein: CASSQDWFYEQYF
V gene: TRBV12-3/TRBV12-4; clone size: few; J gene: TRBJ2-1; D gene: TRBD2; CDR3 DNA: TGTGCCATCATGGAACTAGCGGGAAGACGAGGGTCCTACAATGAGCAGTTCTTC; CDR3 protein: CAIMELAGRRGSYNEQFF
V gene: TRBV24-1; clone size: many; J gene: TRBJ1-4; D gene: TRBD1; CDR3 DNA: TGTGCCACCACTTCACGGACAGGCGATAATGAAAAACTGTTTTTT; CDR3 protein: CATTSRTGDNEKLFF
V gene: TRBV3-1; clone size: -; J gene: TRBJ2-1; D gene: TRBD1; CDR3 DNA: TGTGCCAGCAGCCTTCCAGGGGGTATTAATGAGCAGTTCTTC; CDR3 protein: CASSLPGGINEQFF
V gene: TRBV6-1; clone size: many; J gene: TRBJ2-3; D gene: TRBD2; CDR3 DNA: TGTGCCAGCAGTCCCTGGACTAGAAGCACAGATACGCAGTATTTT; CDR3 protein: CASSPWTRSTDTQYF
V gene: TRBV6-2/TRBV6-3; clone size: -; J gene: TRBJ1-2; D gene: -; CDR3 DNA: TGTGCCAGCAGTTTGGTATTGATCAGCGGCTACACCTTC; CDR3 protein: CASSLVLISGYTF
V gene: TRBV7-9; clone size: -; J gene: TRBJ2-1; D gene: -; CDR3 DNA: TGTGCCAGCAGCTTGGAGGGTAGGCTCAATGAGCAGTTCTTC; CDR3 protein: CASSLEGRLNEQFF
V gene: TRBV6-1; clone size: -; J gene: TRBJ2-2; D gene: TRBD1; CDR3 DNA: TGTGCCAGCACCAGACAGGGGGCCGACACCGGGGAGCTGTTTTTT; CDR3 protein: CASTRQGADTGELFF
V gene: TRBV6-1; clone size: -; J gene: TRBJ2-3; D gene: TRBD1; CDR3 DNA: TGTGCCAGCAGCCGAGACAGGGGTCTTAATGGAGATACGCAGTATTTT; CDR3 protein: CASSRDRGLNGDTQYF
V gene: TRBV7-9; clone size: few; J gene: TRBJ2-7; D gene: -; CDR3 DNA: TGTGCCAGCAGCCCCGGGATCCTCTCCTACGAGCAGTACTTC; CDR3 protein: CASSPGILSYEQYF
V gene: TRBV2; clone size: many; J gene: TRBJ1-5; D gene: TRBD1; CDR3 DNA: TGTGCCAGCAGACTCGGGACAGGGTCGGGGAATCAGCCCCAGCATTTT; CDR3 protein: CASRLGTGSGNQPQHF
V gene: TRBV3-1; clone size: many; J gene: TRBJ1-2; D gene: -; CDR3 DNA: TGTGCCAGCAGCTGGCAGCGCCATGGCTACACCTTC; CDR3 protein: CASSWQRHGYTF
V gene: TRBV3-1; clone size: -; J gene: TRBJ1-4; D gene: -; CDR3 DNA: TGTGCCAGCAGCCAAGATGTGGGGGGCGAGGAAAAACTGTTTTTT; CDR3 protein: CASSQDVGGEEKLFF
V gene: TRBV7-9; clone size: few; J gene: TRBJ1-1; D gene: -; CDR3 DNA: TGTGCCAGCAGCTTTATGGATTCTGCTTTCTTT; CDR3 protein: CASSFMDSAFF
V gene: TRBV20-1; clone size: many; J gene: TRBJ1-2; D gene: -; CDR3 DNA: TGCAGTGCTTTAGCCGAAACCTACTATGGCTACACCTTC; CDR3 protein: CSALAETYYGYTF
V gene: TRBV6-5; clone size: few; J gene: TRBJ2-5; D gene: -; CDR3 DNA: TGTGCCAGCAGTTATGGAGCATCGGAGACCCAGTACTTC; CDR3 protein: CASSYGASETQYF
V gene: TRBV30; clone size: many; J gene: TRBJ1-6; D gene: -; CDR3 DNA: TGTGCCTGGAGAATAGATGAGTATAATTCACCCCTCCACTTT; CDR3 protein: CAWRIDEYNSPLHF
V gene: TRBV19; clone size: many; J gene: TRBJ1-4; D gene: -; CDR3 DNA: TGTGCCAGTAGCACGTCGACAGACCTAAAACTGTTTTTT; CDR3 protein: CASSTSTDLKLFF